The 16 T cell receptor beta chains presented below share a single source sample, sequenced in a study of identifying expanded T cells in peripheral blood. Only in-frame clones appear in the TCRdb table, and some are missing; sequencing was by immunoSEQ multiplex PCR. The table has about 130,000 clones, about 86% seen once. Input material: blood. These receptors all stem from a person between 18 and 70 years old in good health.

This clone was observed once. The chain links TRBV30 to TRBJ2-1; no clear D gene. The V end lost 1 base, the J end lost 0 bases, and 13 bases lay between the germline ends. CDR3 length: 16 amino acids. Germline loops: CDR1 GTSNPN, CDR2 SVGIG (reference sequence). For the CDR3, the DNA is TGTGCCTGGAGTGCCGGCCGTTGGACCTCCTACAATGAGCAGTTCTTC. Encoded protein: CAWSAGRWTSYNEQFF.

This clone was counted a single time. This rearrangement joins TRBV6-6 to TRBJ2-1, with 7 bases fitting TRBD2. Looked up from germline, CDR1 is MNHNY and CDR2 is SVGAGI (reference sequence). Germline trimming cut 6 bases from V and 5 bases from J; bases unmatched to any gene: 7. This CDR3 contains 14 residues. CDR3 sequence: CASSPLGGDNEQFF. Written as DNA, the CDR3 is TGTGCCAGCAGCCCCTTGGGAGGGGACAATGAGCAGTTCTTC.

CDR3 protein: CASSDGVGANVLTF. The CDR3 DNA sequence: TGTGCCAGCAGTGACGGGGTTGGGGCCAACGTCCTGACTTTC. V is TRBV6-1 and J is TRBJ2-6; the D gene is possibly TRBD2 (5 bases). The CDR3 runs 14 residues. Germline CDR1 reads MNHNS; CDR2 reads SASEGT. With 3 bases removed from V and 3 bases from J, the gap between germline ends came to 6 bases.

This clone was seen only once. The CDR3 sequence is CASSDGAGGQPQHF. The DNA for the CDR3 is TGTGCCAGCTCAGACGGGGCGGGGGGCCAGCCCCAGCATTTT. The chain carries TRBV27 and TRBJ1-5, with D possibly being TRBD1 (6 bases). The CDR3 totals 14 residues. Trimming left V 8 bases short and J 7 bases short, with 18 bases between. Germline V CDR1 and CDR2: MNHEY, SMNVEV (reference sequence).

CDR3 coding DNA: TGTGCCTGGAGTGTAGGACCGATCTATAATTCACCCCTCCACTTT. Amino acids: CAWSVGPIYNSPLHF. The chain employs TRBV30 and TRBJ1-6; D gene uncertain. V lost 0 bases to trimming and J lost 3 bases, with 9 bases between them. The CDR3 is 15 amino acids. The germline CDR1 and CDR2 sequences are GTSNPN and SVGIG (reference sequence).

This chain links TRBV11-3 with TRBJ2-7; perhaps TRBD1 as D (6 bases). The CDR3 extends over 14 amino acids. The germline CDR1 and CDR2 sequences are SGHNT and YENEEA. Trimming removed 2 bases from V and 0 bases from J, with 8 bases in between. CDR3 sequence: CASSLSTGSYEQYF. The CDR3 nucleotides are TGTGCCAGCAGCTTATCGACAGGCTCCTACGAGCAGTACTTC.

The chain links TRBV6-6 to TRBJ2-7; the D is unclear. Germline lookup yields CDR1 MNHNY and CDR2 SVGAGI (reference sequence). This CDR3 comprises 14 residues. The ends were cut back, 5 bases at V and 0 bases at J, with 11 bases in the middle. CDR3 region: CASSPISTSYEQYF. In nucleotides, the CDR3 is TGTGCCAGCAGTCCTATCTCGACCTCCTACGAGCAGTACTTC.

This sequence joins TRBV25-1 and TRBJ2-1; 9 bases agree with TRBD1. The germline gives CDR1 MGHDK, CDR2 SYGVNS. J was trimmed by 1 base and V by 6 bases; bases with no gene match: 4. The CDR3 contains 15 residues. The CDR3 region is CASRTQGASYNEQFF. CDR3 in DNA: TGTGCCAGCAGGACACAGGGGGCTTCCTACAATGAGCAGTTCTTC.

V usage is TRBV18 and J usage is TRBJ2-2; D is undetermined. V lost 1 base and J lost 3, with 18 bases in between. This CDR3 region has 18 residues. The germline V gene encodes CDR1 KGHSH and CDR2 LQKENI. The CDR3 sequence is CASSPRASGPGHTGELFF. CDR3 nucleotide sequence: TGTGCCAGCTCACCACGGGCGAGTGGGCCTGGGCACACCGGGGAGCTGTTTTTT.

This clone was observed a single time. V and J are TRBV6-1 and TRBJ2-7; the D gene is possibly TRBD2 (6 bases). In germline, CDR1 is MNHNS, CDR2 SASEGT. V dropped 6 bases and J dropped 2 bases, with 14 bases sitting between them. CDR3 length: 14 residues. CDR3 coding DNA: TGTGCCAGCAGGAACCTTGGCGGGACCTACGAGCAGTACTTC. Amino acid sequence: CASRNLGGTYEQYF.

The chain has TRBV28 and TRBJ2-1; D is undetermined. Germline CDR1 is MDHEN and CDR2 is SYDVKM. Trimming removed 6 bases from V and 7 bases from J, with 16 bases in between. This CDR3 has 14 residues. The CDR3 region is CASSPPHARNEQFF. The CDR3, as DNA: TGTGCCAGCAGCCCTCCCCATGCGCGAAATGAGCAGTTCTTC.

The chain combines TRBV2 with TRBJ2-7, with 11 bases aligning to TRBD2. After removal of 7 bases from V and 2 bases from J, the junction contained 13 bases not matched to a gene. The germline V gene has CDR1 SNHLY and CDR2 FYNNEI. The CDR3 has 17 residues. The CDR3 region is CASIPPAGTSGTYEQYF. In DNA, the CDR3 is TGTGCCAGCATCCCTCCCGCCGGGACTAGCGGAACCTACGAGCAGTACTTC. Drawing the rest from reference TRBV2 and TRBJ2-7, the complete variable domain is EPEVTQTPSHQVTQMGQEVILRCVPISNHLYFYWYRQILGQKVEFLVSFYNNEISEKSEIFDDQFSVERPDGSNFTLKIRSTKLEDSAMYFCASIPPAGTSGTYEQYFGPGTRLTVT.

The chain couples TRBV15 to TRBJ1-2, with D perhaps TRBD1 (6 bases). V dropped 4 bases and J dropped 4 bases, with 13 bases sitting between them. Looked up from germline, CDR1 is LNHNV and CDR2 is YYDKDF (reference sequence). This CDR3 contains 14 residues. Here the CDR3 reads CATSKPTGRYGYTF. The CDR3 DNA reads as TGTGCCACCAGCAAGCCGACAGGACGCTATGGCTACACCTTC.

The chain combines TRBV29-1 with TRBJ2-7; D may be TRBD1 (7 bases). This CDR3 comprises 15 residues. Germline V CDR1 and CDR2: SQVTM, ANQGSEA. Deletions cut 7 bases from V and 3 bases from J, with 22 bases between. The CDR3 nucleotides are TGCAGCGCTGCGGGAAGCGGAGGGGGCCTCTACGAGCAGTACTTC. Translating it yields CSAAGSGGGLYEQYF.

The chain couples TRBV30 to TRBJ1-1; no firm D call. V was trimmed by 2 bases and J by 7 bases, leaving 8 bases between them. In germline, CDR1 is GTSNPN, CDR2 SVGIG (reference sequence). The CDR3 covers 11 residues. The CDR3 bases are TGTGCCTGGAGTTTGACCAGTGAAGCTTTCTTT. It encodes CAWSLTSEAFF.

The chain is built from TRBV27 and TRBJ2-1; TRBD2 is a possible D gene (5 bases). The CDR3 contains 15 residues. CDR1 and CDR2 (germline): MNHEY, SMNVEV (reference sequence). Trimming stripped 5 bases from V and 0 bases from J, with 11 bases between. The CDR3 sequence is CASSRAGPSYNEQFF. The CDR3 region has the DNA TGTGCCAGCAGTCGGGCGGGCCCCTCCTACAATGAGCAGTTCTTC.